Given below is one TCR beta chain in context. Its antigen has not been determined. Base qualities are not provided; no much larger clone lies one nucleotide away. No treatment had been received by any patient before thyroid surgery. Using T-cell receptor beta sequencing, the study looked back at clinical samples from patients collected from the early 2010s to the late 2010s. The sample comes from a study of metastatic and nonmetastatic thyroid tumors (TCRdb year 2020). With regard to the full study: The researchers compared repertoires between peripheral blood samples and tumor or nodule tissue samples from patients with malignant or benign thyroid disease. What the study reported, not specific to this receptor: In both blood and tumor samples, TCR beta diversity was reported to be significantly higher in malignant tumors than in benign nodules.

The germline V gene (reference sequence) yields MNHNY for CDR1 and SVGAGI for CDR2. Clipping removes 11 bases from V and 2 bases from J, with 19 as the unmatched junction base count. The CDR3 runs 18 amino acids, cysteine and phenylalanine included. CDR3 DNA only is kept here, 54 bases in frame from base 1. Receptor libraries were prepared by PCR. Sequencing was performed on an Illumina HiSeq 4000. High-throughput sequencing was used to profile the CDR3 region of the TCR beta-chain in every patient. As for the authors' bioinformatics: The researchers built a classifier to tell apart papillary thyroid cancer patients with distant metastasis, based on CDR3 differences among clinicopathological groups. The Shannon index was used to measure repertoire diversity, and the Morisita-Horn index was used to measure how similar tumor and blood repertoires were. In TCRdb, the public reads were trimmed at Q25 with fastp and aligned with MiXCR, with productive beta chains retained. TCRdb's processing, not the authors' own work, is the source of the V and J calls. This sample is represented by about 16,000 clones; 30% to 35% of them were singletons. The ten largest make up around 7% of the sample.

The sequence was collected from a female donor with papillary thyroid cancer or a benign thyroid nodule (not recorded which). Some clones in this sample may be carry-over from other donors' samples. The sequencing input was tumor tissue. This chain is built from TRBV6-6 and TRBJ1-3, with 9 bases in between that match TRBD1. The CDR3 sequence is CAAFSGTGYGGTGNTIYF. In nucleotide form, the sequence is TGTGCCGCCTTCTCCGGGACAGGGTACGGCGGGACTGGAAACACCATATATTTT.